These 8 T cell receptor beta chains came from one sample sequenced in a study of blood T cells in healthy people across ages. Next came a second PCR, run for 7 to 11 cycles, which used a sample-barcoded 5' primer along with a J-beta primer mix. TCRdb redid the calling of the 5' RACE reads with MiXCR, one entry per CDR3 protein. The profile shows over 1,300,000 distinct CDR3 sequences, around 55% of them singletons. The specimen sequenced was blood. These receptors originate from a man in his late teens or twenties in good health.

This clonotype has only one observation. V gene TRBV7-9 combines with J gene TRBJ1-1; unclear D gene. This CDR3 contains 14 residues. Trimming removed 3 bases from V and 0 bases from J, with 8 bases in between. CDR1 is SEHNR, CDR2 FQNEAQ, per germline (reference sequence). This chain's CDR3 is CASSFIRMNTEAFF. CDR3 in DNA: TGTGCCAGCAGCTTTATCAGAATGAACACTGAAGCTTTCTTT.

This chain joins TRBV10-2 and TRBJ2-7; TRBD1 is a possible D gene (6 bases). Trimming took off 6 bases at V and 5 bases at J, with 14 bases between the two ends. Germline CDR1 is WSHSY and CDR2 is SAAADI. This CDR3 region has 13 residues. DNA of the CDR3: TGCGCCAGCAGCACAGGGAATTTTGACGAGCAGTACTTC. It yields the protein CASSTGNFDEQYF.

The chain joins TRBV4-1 to TRBJ2-7; 7 bases are shared with TRBD2. There are 17 residues in the CDR3. Germline V lookup: CDR1 MGHRA, CDR2 YSYEKL. V dropped 0 bases and J dropped 3; count of bases not matched to a gene: 11. CDR3 amino acids: CASSQEEGAAGNYEQYF. The CDR3 DNA reads as TGCGCCAGCAGCCAAGAAGAAGGGGCAGCGGGAAACTACGAGCAGTACTTC.

The chain combines TRBV12-3 or TRBV12-4 with TRBJ2-2; D gene ambiguous. V lost 2 bases and J 4 bases, leaving 8 bases between the germline ends. The CDR3 is 14 amino acids. The CDR3 DNA reads TGTGCCAGCAGTTTACCCTTAGGCACCGGGGAGCTGTTTTTT. Protein product: CASSLPLGTGELFF.

This clonotype came up a few times. The V and J genes are TRBV7-2 and TRBJ2-1, with 9 bases that match TRBD1. The CDR3 totals 14 residues. The V segment lost 4 bases and the J segment 15 bases; nucleotides outside the gene matches: 13. Germline assignment: CDR1 SGHTA and CDR2 FQGNSA. The CDR3 is CASSSYRDRDFPFF. In DNA, the CDR3 is TGTGCCAGCAGCTCGTACCGGGACAGGGACTTCCCGTTCTTC.

About this clonotype itself: A read error may explain this, as a much larger clone is one base away. This chain joins TRBV29-1 and TRBJ2-3; D call uncertain. The CDR3 sequence is 13 residues long. Deletions cut 4 bases from V and 2 bases from J, with 10 bases between. Per germline, CDR1 SQVTM and CDR2 ANQGSEA. The CDR3 region has the DNA TGCAGCGTTGGTGTGACGGACACAGATACGCAGTATTTT. It codes for CSVGVTDTDTQYF.

A few counts support this clonotype. The V and J genes are TRBV5-1 and TRBJ1-4; TRBD1 aligns across 8 bases. This CDR3 comprises 15 residues. CDR1 is SGHRS, CDR2 YFSETQ, per germline. Trimming cost V 4 bases and J 8 bases; bases outside gene matches: 10. The CDR3 spells CASSPSQGAGEKLFF. The CDR3 nucleotides are TGCGCCAGCAGCCCCTCTCAGGGGGCTGGAGAAAAACTGTTTTTT.

The V and J genes are TRBV7-2 and TRBJ2-5; 15 positions match TRBD2. With 4 bases clipped from V and 5 bases from J, the junction kept 8 bases outside the gene matches. The germline gives CDR1 SGHTA, CDR2 FQGNSA. The CDR3 consists of 17 residues. The CDR3 spells CASSSGGLAGGLETQYF. CDR3 nucleotides: TGTGCCAGCAGCTCCGGGGGACTAGCGGGGGGATTGGAGACCCAGTACTTC. The variable domain in full, completed from reference TRBV7-2 and TRBJ2-5, reads GAGVSQSPSNKVTEKGKDVELRCDPISGHTALYWYRQSLGQGLEFLIYFQGNSAPDKSGLPSDRFSAERTGGSVSTLTIQRTQQEDSAVYLCASSSGGLAGGLETQYFGPGTRLLVL.